Listed below are T cell receptor beta chains from one sample, sequenced in a study of blood T cell repertoires in COVID-19. Produced via immunoSEQ multiplex PCR; TCRdb's table is partial and in-frame only. The sample holds around 200,000 clones, about 91% seen once. Sequencing used PBMCs or T cells enriched from blood (not recorded which). These receptors came from a man aged 18 to 30 with acute COVID-19. Both conserved end residues are part of each CDR3. The order of the fields is clone size, V gene, D gene, J gene, CDR3 protein, CDR3 DNA. The D gene is left open where the match is weak. Some rows have no size entry. The others give once, few or many, or a class for an expanded clone.

NA,TRBV28,TRBD1,TRBJ1-5,CASSSFRQGNSNQPQHF,TGTGCCAGCAGTTCCTTTCGACAGGGTAACAGCAATCAGCCCCAGCATTTT
NA,TRBV28,TRBD1,TRBJ1-6,CASRGTGGLSPLHF,TGTGCCAGCAGGGGAACAGGGGGCCTTTCACCCCTCCACTTT
NA,TRBV7-3,NA,TRBJ2-6,CASSLGGLGANVLTF,TGTGCCAGCAGCTTAGGGGGACTTGGGGCCAACGTCCTGACTTTC
NA,TRBV5-1,TRBD1,TRBJ1-1,CASSEQGGDTEAFF,TGCGCCAGCAGCGAACAGGGGGGAGACACTGAAGCTTTCTTT
many,TRBV4-2,TRBD2,TRBJ2-1,CASSQGTSGSYNEQFF,TGTGCCAGCAGCCAAGGGACTAGCGGCTCCTACAATGAGCAGTTCTTC
NA,TRBV7-9,NA,TRBJ1-6,CASSLEQGSNSPLHF,TGTGCCAGCAGCTTAGAACAGGGTTCTAATTCACCCCTCCACTTT
NA,TRBV7-8,NA,TRBJ2-7,CASSPSSEQYF,TGTGCCAGCAGCCCCTCGTCCGAGCAGTACTTC
few,TRBV28,TRBD1,TRBJ2-2,CASRIWETGATGELFF,TGTGCCAGCAGAATTTGGGAGACAGGGGCCACCGGGGAGCTGTTTTTT
NA,TRBV18,TRBD1,TRBJ1-4,CASSSRDRVEKLFF,TGTGCCAGCTCTTCCCGGGACAGGGTTGAAAAACTGTTTTTT
NA,TRBV19,NA,TRBJ2-1,CASSIWAASSYNEQFF,TGTGCCAGTAGTATCTGGGCAGCAAGCTCCTACAATGAGCAGTTCTTC
NA,TRBV12-3/TRBV12-4,NA,TRBJ2-3,CASRSSGDTQYF,TGTGCCAGCAGGTCTTCAGGGGATACGCAGTATTTT
NA,TRBV7-3,NA,TRBJ2-3,CASSLEAYRTDTQYF,TGTGCCAGCAGCTTAGAAGCGTACCGCACAGATACGCAGTATTTT
once,TRBV18,TRBD1,TRBJ1-1,CASSRLPGAGGEDTEAFF,TGTGCCAGCTCAAGACTCCCGGGAGCAGGGGGCGAGGACACTGAAGCTTTCTTT
NA,TRBV12-3/TRBV12-4,NA,TRBJ2-4,CASRGIAKNIQYF,TGTGCCAGCCGGGGGATAGCCAAAAACATTCAGTACTTC
few,TRBV28,TRBD1,TRBJ1-6,CASSFIFPLQGRDNSPLHF,TGTGCCAGCAGTTTTATTTTCCCTCTACAGGGGCGGGATAATTCACCCCTCCACTTT
NA,TRBV28,TRBD1,TRBJ1-4,CASTPQGAREKLFF,TGTGCCAGCACCCCACAGGGGGCCCGGGAAAAACTGTTTTTT
NA,TRBV5-1,TRBD1,TRBJ2-2,CASSPQGADTGELFF,TGCGCCAGCAGCCCGCAGGGGGCGGACACCGGGGAGCTGTTTTTT
NA,TRBV6-6,TRBD1,TRBJ2-2,CASSYQGAGELFF,TGTGCCAGCAGTTACCAGGGGGCGGGGGAGCTGTTTTTT
few,TRBV7-2,NA,TRBJ1-1,CASSPGLAFF,TGTGCCAGCAGCCCAGGGTTGGCTTTCTTT
NA,TRBV19,NA,TRBJ1-5,CASREVRVQFHQPQHF,TGTGCCAGTAGGGAGGTTCGTGTACAGTTTCACCAGCCCCAGCATTTT
once,TRBV30,TRBD2,TRBJ2-5,CAWSVGGWQETQYF,TGTGCCTGGAGTGTGGGGGGGTGGCAAGAGACCCAGTACTTC
NA,TRBV3-1/TRBV3-2,TRBD1,TRBJ2-7,CASSLTGTGGDEQYF,TGTGCCAGCAGCCTTACTGGGACAGGGGGGGACGAGCAGTACTTC
NA,TRBV4-1,NA,TRBJ2-3,CASSQEPDTQYF,TGCGCCAGCAGCCAGGAGCCAGATACGCAGTATTTT
NA,TRBV7-8,TRBD2,TRBJ2-7,CASSPGGVQYF,TGTGCCAGCAGCCCGGGGGGGGTACAGTACTTC
NA,TRBV24-1,NA,TRBJ1-1,CATSARGGTEAFF,TGTGCCACCAGTGCGAGGGGAGGTACTGAAGCTTTCTTT
NA,TRBV28,TRBD2,TRBJ2-7,CASSLSVAGGDGDEQYF,TGTGCCAGCAGTTTATCGGTAGCGGGAGGGGATGGGGACGAGCAGTACTTC
many,TRBV7-9,NA,TRBJ1-1,CASSLENAGTSNTEAFF,TGTGCCAGCAGCTTAGAGAACGCCGGGACATCAAACACTGAAGCTTTCTTT
NA,TRBV5-5,NA,TRBJ2-7,CASSKARDNLWEQYF,TGTGCCAGCAGCAAAGCCCGGGACAACCTTTGGGAGCAGTACTTC
NA,TRBV7-9,NA,TRBJ1-2,CASSSPGWGEIYGYTF,TGTGCCAGCAGCTCCCCGGGTTGGGGGGAAATCTATGGCTACACCTTC
once,TRBV30,NA,TRBJ2-1,CAWSPPETAAHNEQFF,TGTGCCTGGAGTCCCCCCGAGACGGCAGCGCACAATGAGCAGTTCTTC
NA,TRBV28,TRBD1,TRBJ2-7,CASTSHRDRSYEQYF,TGTGCCAGCACTTCCCACCGGGACAGGTCCTACGAGCAGTACTTC
NA,TRBV30,NA,TRBJ1-1,CAWSGRGRVLGTEAFF,TGTGCCTGGAGTGGTAGGGGTCGAGTACTGGGGACTGAAGCTTTCTTT
NA,TRBV9,NA,TRBJ1-1,CASSVEGAWTEAFF,TGTGCCAGCAGCGTAGAAGGGGCTTGGACTGAAGCTTTCTTT
NA,TRBV30,NA,TRBJ1-5,CAWGAGDANQPQHF,TGTGCCTGGGGTGCGGGGGACGCCAATCAGCCCCAGCATTTT
NA,TRBV30,NA,TRBJ1-4,CAWSVSESEKLFF,TGTGCCTGGAGTGTAAGTGAGAGTGAAAAACTGTTTTTT
NA,TRBV7-8,TRBD1,TRBJ2-7,CASSYGQGDYEQYF,TGTGCCAGCAGTTACGGACAGGGTGACTACGAGCAGTACTTC
NA,TRBV28,NA,TRBJ1-1,CASSLFGSRKNTEAFF,TGTGCCAGCAGTTTATTCGGGAGCCGAAAAAACACTGAAGCTTTCTTT
NA,TRBV5-6,NA,TRBJ1-5,CASSLGADSYQPQHF,TGTGCCAGCAGCTTGGGGGCGGACAGTTATCAGCCCCAGCATTTT
once,TRBV5-1,TRBD1,TRBJ2-2,CASSLSGTGRIGELFF,TGCGCCAGCAGCTTGTCTGGGACAGGGAGAATCGGGGAGCTGTTTTTT
NA,TRBV27,TRBD1,TRBJ2-7,CASSLSRDSPIGTYEQYF,TGTGCCAGCAGTTTATCGAGGGACAGCCCAATTGGCACCTACGAGCAGTACTTC
NA,TRBV27,NA,TRBJ1-1,CASVSPLGSLNTEAFF,TGTGCCAGCGTCTCCCCCCTCGGGTCACTGAACACTGAAGCTTTCTTT
NA,TRBV19,NA,TRBJ2-7,CASSTGFEQYF,TGTGCCAGTAGCACAGGGTTCGAGCAGTACTTC
NA,TRBV19,TRBD1,TRBJ1-5,CASSMGQTNQPQHF,TGTGCCAGTAGTATGGGACAGACAAATCAGCCCCAGCATTTT
NA,TRBV7-9,NA,TRBJ1-1,CASSLWPEAFF,TGTGCCAGCAGCTTGTGGCCAGAAGCTTTCTTT
NA,TRBV5-1,NA,TRBJ2-2,CASSPSPGSFDAGELFF,TGCGCCAGCAGCCCGAGCCCGGGGTCTTTCGATGCCGGGGAGCTGTTTTTT
NA,TRBV5-1,NA,TRBJ1-1,CASSLQVPNTEAFF,TGCGCCAGCAGCTTACAGGTACCGAACACTGAAGCTTTCTTT
NA,TRBV4-1,NA,TRBJ2-2,CASTRDSVLAATGELFF,TGCGCCAGCACCCGGGACTCCGTACTCGCCGCCACCGGGGAGCTGTTTTTT
NA,TRBV30,NA,TRBJ2-1,CAWTPDFNEQFF,TGTGCCTGGACCCCGGACTTCAATGAGCAGTTCTTC
NA,TRBV28,TRBD1,TRBJ2-7,CASNPWTGGPYEQYF,TGTGCCAGCAACCCATGGACAGGGGGCCCCTACGAGCAGTACTTC
NA,TRBV18,NA,TRBJ2-3,CASSPMGAGPDTQYF,TGTGCCAGCTCACCAATGGGGGCTGGTCCAGATACGCAGTATTTT
once,TRBV28,TRBD1,TRBJ2-3,CASSLPTGNTDTQYF,TGTGCCAGCAGTCTTCCGACAGGGAACACAGATACGCAGTATTTT
NA,TRBV4-3,NA,TRBJ2-6,CASSQDSPYSGANVLTF,TGCGCCAGCAGCCAAGACTCGCCCTACTCTGGGGCCAACGTCCTGACTTTC
NA,TRBV7-6,NA,TRBJ2-3,CASSLAPKPQTDTQYF,TGTGCCAGCAGCTTAGCCCCCAAACCCCAGACAGATACGCAGTATTTT
NA,TRBV20-1,NA,TRBJ1-2,CSAGPGGYTF,TGCAGTGCTGGTCCGGGGGGCTACACCTTC
NA,TRBV30,NA,TRBJ2-7,CAWSAVSTYEQYF,TGTGCCTGGAGTGCAGTCAGTACCTACGAGCAGTACTTC